These T cell receptor beta chains were read from a single sample in a study of blood T cell repertoires in COVID-19. Assay: immunoSEQ multiplex PCR; the TCRdb copy retains only in-frame clones and omits some. Of nearly 250,000 clones listed, roughly 85% are singletons. The sequenced sample was PBMCs or T cells enriched from blood (not recorded which). The receptors were gathered from a woman in her fifties or sixties with acute COVID-19. CDR3s include the opening cysteine and the closing phenylalanine or tryptophan. Fields, in order: clone size, V gene, J gene, D gene, CDR3 DNA, CDR3 protein. A D gene is named only where the DNA matches it firmly. The size field is filled for only some rows; it gives once, few, many or a size class.

-	TRBV7-6	TRBJ1-4	-	TGTGCCAGCGGACTTTTAGGGGAAAAACTGTTTTTT	CASGLLGEKLFF
-	TRBV4-3	TRBJ1-4	TRBD1	TGCGCCAGCAGCCAGAGGACCGGACAGGGGTCTGAAAAACTGTTTTTT	CASSQRTGQGSEKLFF
once	TRBV7-8	TRBJ2-1	TRBD2	TGTGCCAGCAGCTCAAGGACTAGCGGGGGGCTTAACAATGAGCAGTTCTTC	CASSSRTSGGLNNEQFF
-	TRBV21-1	TRBJ1-2	-	TGTGCCAGCAGCAAGAGGGAGGGGGGAGCTAACTATGGCTACACCTTC	CASSKREGGANYGYTF
-	TRBV4-2	TRBJ1-2	-	TGTGCCAGCAGCCCCCTTACAGAGAACTATGGCTACACCTTC	CASSPLTENYGYTF
-	TRBV9	TRBJ1-3	-	TGTGCCAGCAGCGTAGAGGGAGGGCCTGGAAACACCATATATTTT	CASSVEGGPGNTIYF
few	TRBV5-1	TRBJ1-1	-	TGCGCCAGCAGCTTGGGCGTCCGACAGTCCACTGAAGCTTTCTTT	CASSLGVRQSTEAFF
-	TRBV28	TRBJ1-6	TRBD1	TGTGCCAGCAATGTCGCGGACAGGGATAATTCACCCCTCCACTTT	CASNVADRDNSPLHF
few	TRBV19	TRBJ1-5	-	TGTGCCAGTGGGGTGGAGGGTAGGCAGCCCCAGCATTTT	CASGVEGRQPQHF
-	TRBV13	TRBJ2-1	TRBD2	TGTGCCAGCAGCTTAGGGACTAGCAAGTTCTTC	CASSLGTSKFF
few	TRBV27	TRBJ1-1	-	TGTGCCAGCAGTTTTGCAGAACACACTGAAGCTTTCTTT	CASSFAEHTEAFF